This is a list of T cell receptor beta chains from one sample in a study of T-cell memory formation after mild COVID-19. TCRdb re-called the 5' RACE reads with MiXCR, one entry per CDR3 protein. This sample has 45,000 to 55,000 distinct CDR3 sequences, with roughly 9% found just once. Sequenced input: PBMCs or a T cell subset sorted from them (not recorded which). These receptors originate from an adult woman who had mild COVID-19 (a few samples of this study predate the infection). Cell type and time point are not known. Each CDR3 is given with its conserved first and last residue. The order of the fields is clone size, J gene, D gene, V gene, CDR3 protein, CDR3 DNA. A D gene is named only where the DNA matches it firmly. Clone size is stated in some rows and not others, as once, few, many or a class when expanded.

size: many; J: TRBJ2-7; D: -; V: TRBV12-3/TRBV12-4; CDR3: CASSFALGPAYEQYF; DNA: TGTGCCAGCAGTTTCGCTCTGGGCCCGGCCTACGAGCAGTACTTC
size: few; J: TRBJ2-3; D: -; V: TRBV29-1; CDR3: CSVESDGSTDTQYF; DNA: TGCAGCGTTGAAAGTGACGGGAGCACAGATACGCAGTATTTT
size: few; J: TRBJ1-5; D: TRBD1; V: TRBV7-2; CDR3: CASSTSPLTGGRPQHF; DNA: TGTGCCAGCAGCACAAGTCCGCTGACAGGGGGAAGGCCCCAGCATTTT
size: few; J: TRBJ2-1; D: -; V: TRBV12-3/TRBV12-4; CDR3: CASSAWGREQFF; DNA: TGTGCCAGCAGTGCTTGGGGGCGTGAGCAGTTCTTC
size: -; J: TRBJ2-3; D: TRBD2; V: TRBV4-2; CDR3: CASQREASYTDTQYF; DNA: TGTGCCAGTCAGCGGGAGGCCTCCTACACAGATACGCAGTATTTT
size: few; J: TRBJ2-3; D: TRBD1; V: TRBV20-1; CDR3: CSATRQGLDTQYF; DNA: TGCAGTGCTACCAGACAGGGGTTAGATACGCAGTATTTT
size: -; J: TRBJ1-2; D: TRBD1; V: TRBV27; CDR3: CASSFKGQGFGGYGYTF; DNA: TGTGCCAGCAGTTTTAAGGGACAGGGGTTCGGGGGCTATGGCTACACCTTC
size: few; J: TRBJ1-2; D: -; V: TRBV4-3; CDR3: CASSQGPGPYGYTF; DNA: TGCGCCAGCAGCCAAGGTCCGGGGCCCTATGGCTACACCTTC
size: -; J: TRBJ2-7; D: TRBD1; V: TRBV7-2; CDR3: CASSLAFGQGPYEQYF; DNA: TGTGCCAGCAGCTTAGCGTTCGGACAGGGCCCCTACGAGCAGTACTTC
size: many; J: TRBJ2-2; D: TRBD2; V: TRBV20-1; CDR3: CSARTTSLAAYTGELFF; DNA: TGCAGTGCCCGAACCACATCTCTAGCGGCCTACACCGGGGAGCTGTTTTTT
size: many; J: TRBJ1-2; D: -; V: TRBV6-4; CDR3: CATRQPGGYGYTF; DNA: TGTGCCACCCGACAGCCCGGCGGCTATGGCTACACCTTC
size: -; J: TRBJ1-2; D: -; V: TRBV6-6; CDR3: CASSFPSTTTGGYTF; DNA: TGTGCCAGCAGTTTCCCCTCTACAACTACGGGCGGCTACACCTTC
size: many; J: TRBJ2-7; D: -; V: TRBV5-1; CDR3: CASSLPGQGYEQYF; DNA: TGCGCCAGCAGCTTGCCGGGTCAAGGCTACGAGCAGTACTTC
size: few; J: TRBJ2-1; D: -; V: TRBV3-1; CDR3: CASSQGTGYSSYNEQFF; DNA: TGTGCCAGCAGCCAAGGGACGGGATATAGCTCCTACAATGAGCAGTTCTTC
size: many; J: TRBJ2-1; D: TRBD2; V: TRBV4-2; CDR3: CASSEKSPGLAGLNEQFF; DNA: TGTGCCAGCAGCGAAAAAAGTCCGGGACTAGCGGGACTCAATGAGCAGTTCTTC
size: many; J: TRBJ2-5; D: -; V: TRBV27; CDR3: CASSPFQYQETQYF; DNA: TGTGCCAGCAGTCCATTTCAGTACCAAGAGACCCAGTACTTC
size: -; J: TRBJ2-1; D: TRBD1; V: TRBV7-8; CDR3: CASSSDPTGQKYNEQFF; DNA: TGTGCCAGCAGCTCGGACCCAACGGGACAGAAATACAATGAGCAGTTCTTC
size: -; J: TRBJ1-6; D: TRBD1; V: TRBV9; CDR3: CASSAGQGAYNSPLHF; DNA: TGTGCCAGCAGCGCAGGACAGGGGGCCTATAATTCACCCCTCCACTTT
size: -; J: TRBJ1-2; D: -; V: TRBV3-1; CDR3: CASSEARVGGYTF; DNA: TGTGCCAGCAGCGAAGCCAGGGTAGGAGGCTACACCTTC
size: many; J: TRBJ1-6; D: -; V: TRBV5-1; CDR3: CASSQTTVPSGSPLHF; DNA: TGCGCCAGCAGCCAGACGACAGTCCCGAGCGGTTCACCCCTCCACTTT
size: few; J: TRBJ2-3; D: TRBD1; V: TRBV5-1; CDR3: CASQDQGGTDTQYF; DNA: TGCGCCAGCCAAGACCAGGGGGGCACAGATACGCAGTATTTT
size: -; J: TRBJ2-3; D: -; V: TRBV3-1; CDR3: CASSQAALGRDTQYF; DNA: TGTGCCAGCAGCCAAGCGGCTCTTGGGAGGGATACGCAGTATTTT
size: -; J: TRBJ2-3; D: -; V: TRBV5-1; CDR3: CASSQGVVGTDTQYF; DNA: TGCGCCAGCAGCCAGGGAGTAGTGGGGACAGATACGCAGTATTTT
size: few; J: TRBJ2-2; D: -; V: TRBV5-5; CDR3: CASSLGTQPANTGELFF; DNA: TGTGCCAGCAGCTTGGGGACACAACCGGCGAACACCGGGGAGCTGTTTTTT
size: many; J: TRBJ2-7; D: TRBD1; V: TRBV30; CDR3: CASVPRTGYEQYF; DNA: TGTGCCTCCGTCCCACGGACAGGCTACGAGCAGTACTTC
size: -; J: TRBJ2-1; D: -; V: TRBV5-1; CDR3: CASSFYRDYNEQFF; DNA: TGCGCCAGCAGCTTTTACAGGGATTACAATGAGCAGTTCTTC